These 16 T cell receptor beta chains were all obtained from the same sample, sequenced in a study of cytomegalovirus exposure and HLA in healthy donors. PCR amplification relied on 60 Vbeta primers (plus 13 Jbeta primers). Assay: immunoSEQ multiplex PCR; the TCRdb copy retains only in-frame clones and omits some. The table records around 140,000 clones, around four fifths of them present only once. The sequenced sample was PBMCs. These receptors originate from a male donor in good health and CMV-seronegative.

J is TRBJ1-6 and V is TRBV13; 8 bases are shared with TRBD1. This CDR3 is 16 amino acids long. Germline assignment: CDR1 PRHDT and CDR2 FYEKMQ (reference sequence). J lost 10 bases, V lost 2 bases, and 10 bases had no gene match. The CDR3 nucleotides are TGTGCCAGCAGCTTAAGATTTCAGGGGGCGCGATCACCCCTCCACTTT. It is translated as CASSLRFQGARSPLHF.

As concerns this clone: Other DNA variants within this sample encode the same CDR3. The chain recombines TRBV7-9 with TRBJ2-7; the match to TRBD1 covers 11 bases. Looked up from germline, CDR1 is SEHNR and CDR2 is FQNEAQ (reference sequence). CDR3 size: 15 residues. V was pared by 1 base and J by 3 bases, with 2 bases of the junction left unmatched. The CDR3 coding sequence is TGTGCCAGCAGCTTAGGGGACAGGGGGAGCTACGAGCAGTACTTC. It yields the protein CASSLGDRGSYEQYF.

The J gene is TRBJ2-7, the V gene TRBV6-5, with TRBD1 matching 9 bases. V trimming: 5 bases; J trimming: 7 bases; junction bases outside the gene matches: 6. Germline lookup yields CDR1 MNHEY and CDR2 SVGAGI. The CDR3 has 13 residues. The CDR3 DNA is TGTGCCAGCAGTCGGGACAGGGCCAGGGAGCAGTACTTC. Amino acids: CASSRDRAREQYF.

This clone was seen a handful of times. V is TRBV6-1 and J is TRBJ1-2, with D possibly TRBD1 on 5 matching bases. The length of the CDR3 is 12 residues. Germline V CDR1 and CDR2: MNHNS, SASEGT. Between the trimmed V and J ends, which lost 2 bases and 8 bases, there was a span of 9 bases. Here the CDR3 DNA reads TGTGCCAGCAGTGAAAGGGGAGGCGGCTACACCTTC. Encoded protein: CASSERGGGYTF.

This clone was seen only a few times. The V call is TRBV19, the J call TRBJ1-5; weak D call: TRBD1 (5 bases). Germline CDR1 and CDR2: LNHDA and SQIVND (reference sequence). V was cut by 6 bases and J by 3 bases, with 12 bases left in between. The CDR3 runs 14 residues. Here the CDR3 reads CASRPTVINQPQHF. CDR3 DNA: TGTGCCAGTAGACCGACAGTGATCAATCAGCCCCAGCATTTT. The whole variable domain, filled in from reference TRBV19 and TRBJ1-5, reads DGGITQSPKYLFRKEGQNVTLSCEQNLNHDAMYWYRQDPGQGLRLIYYSQIVNDFQKGDIAEGYSVSREKKESFPLTVTSAQKNPTAFYLCASRPTVINQPQHFGDGTRLSIL.

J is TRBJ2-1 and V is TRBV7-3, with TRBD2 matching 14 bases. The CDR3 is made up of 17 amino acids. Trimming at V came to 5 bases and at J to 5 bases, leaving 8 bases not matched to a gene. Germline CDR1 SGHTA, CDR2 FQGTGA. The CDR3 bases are TGTGCCAGCAGCATGCGACTAGCGGGAGGGTTCCACAATGAGCAGTTCTTC. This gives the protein CASSMRLAGGFHNEQFF.

The CDR3 sequence is CSVAKGTSGSLNEQYF. CDR3 in DNA: TGCAGCGTTGCTAAGGGGACTAGCGGGAGTCTCAACGAGCAGTACTTC. This chain connects TRBV29-1 to TRBJ2-7; 14 bases agree with TRBD2. After removal of 4 bases from V and 5 bases from J, the junction contained 10 bases not matched to a gene. Germline loops: CDR1 SQVTM, CDR2 ANQGSEA. This CDR3 has 16 residues.

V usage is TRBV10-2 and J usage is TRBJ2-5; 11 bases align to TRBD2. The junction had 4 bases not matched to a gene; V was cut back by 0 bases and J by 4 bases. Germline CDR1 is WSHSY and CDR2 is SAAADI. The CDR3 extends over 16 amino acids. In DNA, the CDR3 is TGCGCCAGCAGTGAGTCTACTAGCGGGAGACGAGAGACCCAGTACTTC. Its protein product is CASSESTSGRRETQYF.

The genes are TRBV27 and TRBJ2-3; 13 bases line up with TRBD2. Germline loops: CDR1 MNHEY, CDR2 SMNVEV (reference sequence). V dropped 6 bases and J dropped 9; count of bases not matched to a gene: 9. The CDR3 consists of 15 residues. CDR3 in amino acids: CASRSDSLAGGTQYF. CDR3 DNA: TGTGCCAGCAGATCTGACTCACTAGCGGGAGGGACGCAGTATTTT.

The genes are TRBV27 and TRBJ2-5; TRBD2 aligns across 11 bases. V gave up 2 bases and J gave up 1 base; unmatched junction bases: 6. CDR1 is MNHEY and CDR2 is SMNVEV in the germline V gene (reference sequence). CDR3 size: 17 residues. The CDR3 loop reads CASSLEASGGPQETQYF. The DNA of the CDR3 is TGTGCCAGCAGTTTAGAGGCTAGCGGGGGGCCCCAAGAGACCCAGTACTTC.

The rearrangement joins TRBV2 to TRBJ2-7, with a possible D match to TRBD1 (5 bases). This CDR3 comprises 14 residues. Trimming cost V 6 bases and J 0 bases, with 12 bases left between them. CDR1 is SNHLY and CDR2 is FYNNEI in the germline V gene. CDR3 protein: CASRITGPSYEQYF. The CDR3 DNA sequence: TGTGCCAGCAGGATTACAGGTCCCTCCTACGAGCAGTACTTC. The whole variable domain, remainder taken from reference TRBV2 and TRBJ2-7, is EPEVTQTPSHQVTQMGQEVILRCVPISNHLYFYWYRQILGQKVEFLVSFYNNEISEKSEIFDDQFSVERPDGSNFTLKIRSTKLEDSAMYFCASRITGPSYEQYFGPGTRLTVT.

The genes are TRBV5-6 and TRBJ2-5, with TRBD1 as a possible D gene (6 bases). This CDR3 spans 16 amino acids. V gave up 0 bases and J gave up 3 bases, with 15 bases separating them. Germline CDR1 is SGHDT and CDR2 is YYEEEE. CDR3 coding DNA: TGTGCCAGCAGCTTGGCTTTGGCAGGGGTTGAAGAGACCCAGTACTTC. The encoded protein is CASSLALAGVEETQYF. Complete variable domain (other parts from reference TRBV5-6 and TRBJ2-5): DAGVTQSPTHLIKTRGQQVTLRCSPKSGHDTVSWYQQALGQGPQFIFQYYEEEERQRGNFPDRFSGHQFPNYSSELNVNALLLGDSALYLCASSLALAGVEETQYFGPGTRLLVL.

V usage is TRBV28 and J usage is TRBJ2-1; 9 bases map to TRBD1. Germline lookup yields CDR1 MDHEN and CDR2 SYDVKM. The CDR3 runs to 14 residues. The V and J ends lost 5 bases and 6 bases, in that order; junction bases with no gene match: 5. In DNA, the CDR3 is TGTGCCAGCAGTCGGGACAGGGTTCTCAATGAGCAGTTCTTC. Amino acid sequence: CASSRDRVLNEQFF.

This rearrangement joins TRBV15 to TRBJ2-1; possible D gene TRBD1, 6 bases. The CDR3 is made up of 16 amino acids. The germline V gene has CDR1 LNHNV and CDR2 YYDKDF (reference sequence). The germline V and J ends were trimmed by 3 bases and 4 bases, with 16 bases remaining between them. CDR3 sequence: CATSRERTVNYNEQFF. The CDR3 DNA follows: TGTGCCACCAGCAGGGAAAGGACAGTCAATTACAATGAGCAGTTCTTC.

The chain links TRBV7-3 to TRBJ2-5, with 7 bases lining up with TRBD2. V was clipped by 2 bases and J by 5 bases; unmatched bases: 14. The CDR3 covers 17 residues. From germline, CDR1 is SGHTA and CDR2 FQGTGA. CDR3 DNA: TGTGCCAGCAGCTTATCCGGAGGCGCGGGAGTTCGGGAGACCCAGTACTTC. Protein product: CASSLSGGAGVRETQYF.

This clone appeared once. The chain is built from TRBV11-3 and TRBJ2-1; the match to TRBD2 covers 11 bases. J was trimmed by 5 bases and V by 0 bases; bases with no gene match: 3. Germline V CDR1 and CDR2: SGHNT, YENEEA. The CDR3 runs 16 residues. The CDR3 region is CASSLEATSGDNEQFF. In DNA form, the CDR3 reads TGTGCCAGCAGCTTAGAAGCGACTAGCGGGGACAATGAGCAGTTCTTC.